Listed below are T cell receptor beta chains from one sample, sequenced in a study of vaccination and CD4 T cells after COVID-19. Each CDR3 protein is one row after TCRdb ran MiXCR on the PCR reads. The sample consists of 20,000 to 30,000 distinct CDR3 sequences, under 65% of them appearing once. The sequencing here drew on CD4+ T cells from blood, taken before SARS-CoV-2 vaccination. Source of these receptors: a human donor who had recovered from COVID-19. Both conserved end residues are part of each CDR3. The order of the fields is V gene, clone size, D gene, CDR3 length, J gene, CDR3 DNA, CDR3 protein. D genes are given only for firm matches. Not all rows give a size; the values are once, few, many and, for expanded clones, a class.

TRBV19	.	TRBD1	13	TRBJ2-1	TGTGCCAGTAGTGATGACAGGGGGAATGAGCAGTTCTTC	CASSDDRGNEQFF
TRBV20-1	.	.	12	TRBJ1-1	TGCAGTGCTAGACAGGGGAACACTGAAGCTTTCTTT	CSARQGNTEAFF
TRBV6-1	.	TRBD2	15	TRBJ2-5	TGTGCCAGCAGCTCCAGCGGGAGGGCCGAGGAGACCCAGTACTTC	CASSSSGRAEETQYF
TRBV20-1	few	TRBD1	16	TRBJ1-2	TGCAGTGCTAGAGCGCCTAAGGACAGGGGGTACTATGGCTACACCTTC	CSARAPKDRGYYGYTF
TRBV7-9	.	TRBD1	14	TRBJ2-7	TGTGCCAGCAGCTTATGGGACAGAGCCTACGAGCAGTACTTC	CASSLWDRAYEQYF
TRBV7-2	medium-sized	.	12	TRBJ1-5	TGTGCCAGCAGCTTAAGAGGGCAGCCCCAGCATTTT	CASSLRGQPQHF
TRBV18	few	.	17	TRBJ1-1	TGTGCCAGCTCACCACGGTCTCCTTACCAGGGGACGGATGAAGCTTTCTTT	CASSPRSPYQGTDEAFF
TRBV12-3/TRBV12-4	.	TRBD1	14	TRBJ1-1	TGTGCCAGCAGTCCAGGACAGGGGAACACTGAAGCTTTCTTT	CASSPGQGNTEAFF
TRBV7-9	once	.	15	TRBJ1-3	TGTGCCAGCAGCTTACTATCCAGCTCTGGAAACACCATATATTTT	CASSLLSSSGNTIYF
TRBV6-1	.	.	12	TRBJ1-1	TGTGCCAGCAGTGAGAGTCGGGATGAAGCTTTCTTT	CASSESRDEAFF
TRBV6-2/TRBV6-3	few	.	17	TRBJ2-3	TGTGCCAGCAGTTACTCGAGTACGGGAAGGAGTCAAGATACGCAGTATTTT	CASSYSSTGRSQDTQYF
TRBV7-6	.	.	16	TRBJ2-1	TGTGCCAGCAGCCGAACTAGGCCCAGCTCCTACAATGAGCAGTTCTTC	CASSRTRPSSYNEQFF
TRBV19	.	.	11	TRBJ2-3	TGTGCCAGTAGTCACACAGATACGCAGTATTTT	CASSHTDTQYF
TRBV27	.	.	13	TRBJ2-7	TGTGCCAGCAGTTTATTGGGGGGCCGCGAGCAGTACTTC	CASSLLGGREQYF
TRBV24-1	few	TRBD1	16	TRBJ1-2	TGTGCCACCAGTGATCGAGGGACAGGGGCCGGCTATGGCTACACCTTC	CATSDRGTGAGYGYTF
TRBV20-1	.	.	16	TRBJ2-4	TGCAGTGCTAGAGATGGGGGGGGCCTAGCCAAAAACATTCAGTACTTC	CSARDGGGLAKNIQYF
TRBV10-3	.	.	16	TRBJ2-1	TGTGCCATCAGTGAGATCGTCGGGGGAACCCTAAATGAGCAGTTCTTC	CAISEIVGGTLNEQFF
TRBV20-1	.	TRBD2	15	TRBJ2-5	TGCAGTGCTAGAGGGGTAGCGGGGAACCAAGAGACCCAGTACTTC	CSARGVAGNQETQYF
TRBV20-1	few	TRBD1	14	TRBJ1-5	TGCAGTGCTAGATCGGGACAGACCGATCAGCCCCAGCATTTT	CSARSGQTDQPQHF
TRBV30	once	.	13	TRBJ1-5	TGTGCCTGGAGTAAAGGGGGGAATCAGCCCCAGCATTTT	CAWSKGGNQPQHF
TRBV24-1	.	TRBD2	15	TRBJ2-3	TGTGCCACCAGTGACAGACTAGCGAGCACAGATACGCAGTATTTT	CATSDRLASTDTQYF
TRBV7-2	.	.	13	TRBJ2-3	TGTGCCAGCAGCCGGACTAGCACAGATACGCAGTATTTT	CASSRTSTDTQYF
TRBV10-2	.	TRBD1	15	TRBJ2-7	TGCGCCAGCAGTGGGCAGAACAGGGGGCGTTACGAGCAGTACTTC	CASSGQNRGRYEQYF
TRBV7-9	few	.	12	TRBJ2-1	TGTGCCAGCAGCTCGAGCGGAGGGGAGCAGTTCTTC	CASSSSGGEQFF
TRBV20-1	.	.	16	TRBJ2-3	TGCAGTGCTAGAGACGGACAGACGGGACGGTTGGATACGCAGTATTTT	CSARDGQTGRLDTQYF
TRBV4-1	.	TRBD1	14	TRBJ1-2	TGCGCCAGCAGCCAAGATACAGGGGGAATAGGCTACACCTTC	CASSQDTGGIGYTF
TRBV20-1	few	.	14	TRBJ1-5	TGCAGTGCTAGAGGGGGGCAACCTAATCAGCCCCAGCATTTT	CSARGGQPNQPQHF
TRBV5-1	.	TRBD1	17	TRBJ1-6	TGCGCCAGCAGCACCCTAGGACAGGGGGCGAGGAATTCACCCCTCCACTTT	CASSTLGQGARNSPLHF